This T cell receptor (beta chain) emerged from a study of blood T cell repertoires in COVID-19 (dated by TCRdb to the early 2020s). The study in broad terms: Samples from collaborators originated in the United States, Italy and Spain and spanned both the acute and convalescent phases of COVID-19. The material from the prospective study consisted of cDNA or gDNA derived from T cells, B-cell-depleted T cells, or PBMCs. The dataset comprised deeply sampled blood TCRbeta repertoires from subjects exposed to, actively infected with, or recovered from COVID-19. A freely available public database, intended as a resource for researchers studying the immune response to SARS-CoV-2, is where the repertoires were released. Samples came from the ongoing ImmuneRACE study (first 160 participants) plus 1,254 subjects from 6 global collaborators. Sample metadata almost always included a de-identified subject ID, COVID-19 status, age in years and sex. Where HLA class I and class II types were available, the types were taken from metadata supplied by the sample provider, not from assay-based typing.

Each collaborating institution followed its own protocols to collect whole blood in K2EDTA tubes. Collaborator samples were shipped for TCRbeta analysis as frozen whole blood, isolated PBMCs, or DNA extracted from either sample type. TCRbeta CDR3 regions were amplified from genomic DNA by means of the immunoSEQ Assay, a bias-controlled multiplex PCR. Processing in the source paper ran as follows. Within the assay, amplification of reference gene primers was used to estimate how many nucleated cells each sample contained. To quantify the absolute abundance of each unique TCRbeta CDR3 rearrangement, sequence reads were collapsed and filtered. For each sample, productive Simpson clonality was calculated by taking the square root of Simpson's diversity index across productive rearrangements. Held by TCRdb, this immuneACCESS table contains in-frame sequences only and omits some clones. Under half of the omission traces to an unresolved V gene where checked; the cause of the rest is unknown. V and J calls and clone size follow that table, whereas D and trimming were derived from the DNA. This sample has about 120,000 clones in its table, and around 89% of those were observed once. The ten most abundant clones make up under 20% of the sample.

Study-wide findings and limitations: The quantity of clinical and demographic metadata differed by source and by participant and was supplied without curation.

Including the terminal cysteine and phenylalanine, the CDR3 comprises 14 residues. CDR3 DNA only is kept here, 42 bases in frame from base 1. The germline V gene gives CDR1 as MNHEY and CDR2 as SVGEGT. Relative to germline, V is missing 6 bases and J is missing 8 bases, with 8 bases of the junction outside any gene match. About this clone itself: The clone's antigen remains unknown. The input lacks base qualities; no much larger clone sits a single base away.

The sequenced sample was peripheral blood. The sequence links TRBV6-2 or TRBV6-3 to TRBJ1-4; 8 nucleotides in the junction match TRBD1. The clonotype was recovered from a human donor with acute or convalescent COVID-19. The donor label of this sample is uncertain. The DNA is TGTGCCAGCAGCAAAGGACAGGGCGACGAAAAACTGTTTTTT. The encoded protein is CASSKGQGDEKLFF.